The 11 T cell receptor beta chains reported below all come from one sample, sequenced in a study of long-term antiretroviral therapy in people with HIV. Survey level was the resolution at which the v3.0 immunoSEQ assay ran. Sequencing was performed with immunoSEQ multiplex PCR; in TCRdb, only in-frame clones are kept and a portion is missing. The top ten hold 10% to 13% of the sample, which has 25,000 or so clones, roughly 93% seen once. The sample in question was unsorted PBMCs, obtained 6.2 years after starting antiretroviral therapy. All receptors derive from a man between 35 and 55 years old with HIV.

The chain combines TRBV7-2 with TRBJ2-5, with TRBD1 matching 9 bases. The V segment lost 5 bases and the J segment 2 bases; nucleotides outside the gene matches: 12. Germline V gene lookup returns CDR1 SGHTA and CDR2 FQGNSA. The CDR3 extends over 17 amino acids. The CDR3 coding sequence is TGTGCCAGCAGCATCGGACAGGGGCCCCCGGGGCAAGAGACCCAGTACTTC. This codes for CASSIGQGPPGQETQYF.

The V call is TRBV11-3, the J call TRBJ2-7; D is unclear. The CDR3 totals 15 residues. Trimming removed 1 base at V and 0 bases at J, with 10 bases between. Germline assignment: CDR1 SGHNT and CDR2 YENEEA. The CDR3 region is CASSLGTEVSYEQYF. The CDR3 DNA reads as TGTGCCAGCAGCTTAGGAACAGAGGTCTCCTACGAGCAGTACTTC.

The chain is built from TRBV9 and TRBJ1-1, with a tentative D call TRBD1 (6 bases). Germline V gene lookup returns CDR1 SGDLS and CDR2 YYNGEE. Trimming left V 4 bases short and J 5 bases short, with 15 bases between. The CDR3 spans 14 residues. Here the CDR3 reads CASSSTTGETEAFF. DNA of the CDR3: TGTGCCAGCAGCTCGACGACAGGAGAGACTGAAGCTTTCTTT.

The V gene is TRBV19, the J gene TRBJ2-2; TRBD1 might be the D (6 bases). Deletions cut 6 bases from V and 7 bases from J, with 21 bases between. Germline CDR1 reads LNHDA; CDR2 reads SQIVND (reference sequence). The CDR3 contains 16 residues. CDR3 in amino acids: CASRWGQGSSSGELFF. The CDR3 DNA follows: TGTGCCAGTAGATGGGGACAAGGGTCATCAAGCGGGGAGCTGTTTTTT.

The chain couples TRBV30 to TRBJ2-2, with 12 bases fitting TRBD1. Unmatched junction bases numbered 5, after V lost 8 bases and J lost 7 bases. CDR3 size: 13 residues. The germline V gene encodes CDR1 GTSNPN and CDR2 SVGIG (reference sequence). CDR3 in DNA: TGTGCCGCGGGACAGGGGGCTTTCGGGGAGCTGTTTTTT. Protein sequence: CAAGQGAFGELFF.

The rearrangement joins TRBV28 to TRBJ1-5; D gene ambiguous. The CDR3 is made up of 13 amino acids. Germline V gives CDR1 MDHEN, CDR2 SYDVKM. V lost 6 bases and J lost 4, with 10 bases in between. CDR3 residues: CASSHAANQPQHF. The DNA for the CDR3 is TGTGCCAGCAGCCACGCTGCTAATCAGCCCCAGCATTTT.

The chain has TRBV19 and TRBJ1-5, with a possible D match to TRBD1 (5 bases). CDR1 is LNHDA, CDR2 SQIVND, per germline (reference sequence). The CDR3 has 16 amino acids. Trimming took off 7 bases at V and 7 bases at J, with 23 bases between the two ends. The CDR3 loop reads CASNSHSTGVGQPQHF. In nucleotides, the CDR3 is TGTGCCAGTAACTCCCACTCGACGGGGGTCGGGCAGCCCCAGCATTTT.

The chain recombines TRBV21-1 with TRBJ2-7; the table's D call of TRBD2 was not tested on the DNA. TRBV21-1 is deemed a pseudogene. There are 19 residues in the CDR3. The CDR3 coding sequence is TGTGCCAGCAGCAAAACCCCCTTGTCGTTAGCGGGAGCCAGAAACGAGCAGTACTTC. Encoded protein: CASSKTPLSLAGARNEQYF.

The rearrangement uses TRBV2 and TRBJ1-3, with D tentatively TRBD1 (6 bases). There are 13 residues in the CDR3. CDR1 SNHLY and CDR2 FYNNEI come from the germline V gene. V gave up 6 bases and J gave up 3 bases, with 9 bases separating them. CDR3 amino acids: CASSQGHGNTIYF. The CDR3 region has the DNA TGTGCCAGCAGCCAGGGGCATGGAAACACCATATATTTT.

The chain has TRBV4-2 and TRBJ2-1; TRBD2 matches 12 bases. From germline, CDR1 is LGHNA and CDR2 YNFKEQ. CDR3 length equals 16 residues. Trimming removed 3 bases from V and 6 bases from J; junction bases left unmatched: 6. The CDR3 region is CASSHPLAGGVNEQFF. The CDR3 DNA reads TGTGCCAGCAGCCACCCTCTAGCGGGGGGGGTCAATGAGCAGTTCTTC.

This clone appeared once. The V call is TRBV6-5, the J call TRBJ2-1, with D tentatively TRBD1 or TRBD2 (5 bases each). CDR3 size: 14 residues. Germline lookup yields CDR1 MNHEY and CDR2 SVGAGI. V lost 7 bases and J 0 bases, leaving 10 bases between the germline ends. The CDR3 bases are TGTGCCAGCACTCCAGGGAGCTCCTACAATGAGCAGTTCTTC. This gives the protein CASTPGSSYNEQFF.